This is a list of T cell receptor beta chains from one sample in a study of blood T cell repertoires in COVID-19. Only in-frame clones appear in the TCRdb table, and some are missing; sequencing was by immunoSEQ multiplex PCR. Of 280,000 or so clones in the sample, approximately 85% were seen once. The sample was PBMCs or T cells enriched from blood (not recorded which). These receptors were obtained from a man aged 25-40 years who had recovered from COVID-19. Each CDR3 is given with its conserved first and last residue. The D gene is left open where the match is weak. Clone size appears in some rows only: once, few, many, or a class for an expanded clone.

>TRBJ1-5|TRBV2|.|TRBD1
TGTGCCAGCAAAAACAGGGGGGAGCCGCATTTT
CASKNRGEPHF
>TRBJ2-1|TRBV7-9|.|TRBD2
TGTGCCAGCAGCTTGTCGCTAGCGGGGAGTTACAATGAGCAGTTCTTC
CASSLSLAGSYNEQFF
>TRBJ2-5|TRBV3-1/TRBV3-2|.|.
TGTGCCAGCAGCCAAGAGGCGGGGAGTGAGACCCAGTACTTC
CASSQEAGSETQYF
>TRBJ2-1|TRBV10-1|.|TRBD2
TGCGCCAGCAGTGAGACAGCGGGGGTCACCTACAATGAGCAGTTCTTC
CASSETAGVTYNEQFF
>TRBJ2-2|TRBV9|.|.
TGTGCCAGCAGCGTAGGAACCGGGGGAGTGTCCGGGGAGCTGTTTTTT
CASSVGTGGVSGELFF
>TRBJ1-2|TRBV4-3|.|TRBD1
TGCGCCAGCAGCCAAGATGTGGGGACAGGGTATGGCTACACCTTC
CASSQDVGTGYGYTF
>TRBJ1-2|TRBV5-3|.|TRBD1
TGTGCCAGAAGCAGGCCCTGCGGGACAGAGAACTATGGCTACACCTTC
CARSRPCGTENYGYTF
>TRBJ2-3|TRBV7-9|few|.
TGTGCCAGCAGCTTAGGGGCCGGAACAGATACGCAGTATTTT
CASSLGAGTDTQYF
>TRBJ1-1|TRBV25-1|.|.
TGTGCCAGCAGTTACCCGGAGGGGGGGTTGACTGAAGCTTTCTTT
CASSYPEGGLTEAFF
>TRBJ2-4|TRBV12-3/TRBV12-4|.|TRBD1
TGTGCCAGCAGGCGGACAGGGGAAAACATTCAGTACTTC
CASRRTGENIQYF
>TRBJ1-2|TRBV7-9|.|TRBD1
TGTGCCAGCAGCCCCCGGGACAGGTACCTATCAAACTATGGCTACACCTTC
CASSPRDRYLSNYGYTF
>TRBJ1-6|TRBV30|.|.
TGTGCCTGGAGTCCGACCTTCGGGGGGGCTTTCTCACCCCTCCACTTT
CAWSPTFGGAFSPLHF
>TRBJ1-3|TRBV5-1|.|TRBD1
TGCGCCAGCAGCGCCGGGACAGGGCCCCTTGGAAGCTCTGGAAACACCATATATTTT
CASSAGTGPLGSSGNTIYF
>TRBJ1-1|TRBV12-3/TRBV12-4|.|.
TGTGCCAGCAGTTTAGTTAGTCTCCGGGGAGCTTTCTTT
CASSLVSLRGAFF
>TRBJ2-2|TRBV7-9|.|.
TGTGCCAACGACACAGCCCTTCCCGGGGAGCTGTTTTTT
CANDTALPGELFF
>TRBJ1-1|TRBV6-5|.|TRBD1
TGTGCCAGCAGTTCGATCGACAGGGGTATGAACACTGAAGCTTTCTTT
CASSSIDRGMNTEAFF
>TRBJ2-2|TRBV2|.|.
TGTGCCAGCAGAATAGGGAGCCAGAACACCGGGGAGCTGTTTTTT
CASRIGSQNTGELFF
>TRBJ2-5|TRBV7-8|.|TRBD1
TGTGCCAGCAGCTTACAGCCAGGACAGGGCAAGGAGACCCAGTACTTC
CASSLQPGQGKETQYF
>TRBJ2-5|TRBV5-1|.|TRBD2
TGCGCCAGCAGCTTGGAGAGCGGGACGGAGACCCAGTACTTC
CASSLESGTETQYF
>TRBJ2-3|TRBV7-2|.|TRBD2
TGTGCCAGCAGTCAGGGAGGGCTAGCGACAGATACGCAGTATTTT
CASSQGGLATDTQYF
>TRBJ1-3|TRBV5-4|.|.
TGTGCCAGCAGCTTGGATCTGGGGAGGTCTGGAAACACCATATATTTT
CASSLDLGRSGNTIYF
>TRBJ2-1|TRBV5-1|.|TRBD2
TGCGCCAGCAGCAGGACTAGCGGGAATGAGCAGTTCTTC
CASSRTSGNEQFF
>TRBJ1-3|TRBV6-6|.|.
TGTGCCAGCAGTTACTCGGGGCGGACCTCTGGAAACACCATATATTTT
CASSYSGRTSGNTIYF
>TRBJ1-2|TRBV7-2|.|.
TGTGCCAGCCGGGGTGAGGAGAACTATGGCTACACCTTC
CASRGEENYGYTF
>TRBJ2-3|TRBV10-3|.|TRBD2
TGTGCCATCACTCCCGGGGGGGGATCTCTAGATACGCAGTATTTT
CAITPGGGSLDTQYF
>TRBJ1-5|TRBV27|.|.
TGTGCCAGCAGACGTGACAGCTATCAGCCCCAGCATTTT
CASRRDSYQPQHF
>TRBJ1-4|TRBV2|.|.
TGTGCCAGCAGTGAAGAGGGGACAACTAATGAAAAACTGTTTTTT
CASSEEGTTNEKLFF
>TRBJ1-3|TRBV4-2|.|.
TGTGCCAGCAGCCAAGTAATCCGGGTGAATACTGAAACTGGAAACACCATATATTTT
CASSQVIRVNTETGNTIYF